This T cell receptor beta chain came from a study of blood T cell repertoires in COVID-19. Study-level information: Sites across the United States, Italy and Spain contributed samples from acute and convalescent COVID-19. In each case, the material was cDNA or gDNA derived from T cells, B-cell-depleted T cells, or PBMCs.

Germline values: CDR1 KGHDR, CDR2 SFDVKD. V dropped 7 bases and J dropped 1 base, with 3 bases sitting between them. The CDR3 totals 12 residues. Method: immunoSEQ multiplex PCR; TCRdb's copy keeps in-frame clones and lacks some. The sample has around 200,000 clones, about 85% seen once; the top ten hold about an eighth. The rearrangement links TRBV24-1 to TRBJ2-2; D unresolved. Sequencing was carried out using peripheral blood. The source of this sequence is a woman between 18 and 30 years old who had recovered from COVID-19. In DNA form, the CDR3 reads TGTGCCACCAGCCAGAACACCGGGGAGCTGTTTTTT. Translation: CATSQNTGELFF.